The 24 T cell receptor beta chains listed next were all sequenced from one sample in a study of T cells after yellow fever vaccination. One entry per CDR3 protein, called by TCRdb with MiXCR from the 5' RACE reads. The table has 350,000 to 450,000 distinct CDR3 sequences, approximately 5.7% seen once. Here the sequenced sample was PBMCs, taken 5 days after the yellow fever booster vaccination. These receptors were taken from a man in his thirties or forties who received the YFV17D yellow fever vaccine.

This clonotype came up many times. The rearrangement links TRBV4-2 to TRBJ1-1; TRBD1 is a possible D gene (5 bases). The CDR3 spans 11 residues. V lost 7 bases and J lost 7, with 10 bases in between. From germline, CDR1 is LGHNA and CDR2 YNFKEQ. CDR3 DNA sequence: TGTGCCAGCACCACTGGGGGTGAAGCTTTCTTT. Protein sequence: CASTTGGEAFF.

This clonotype was picked up a small number of times. The rearrangement uses TRBV7-8 and TRBJ2-7, with a weak D call TRBD2 (6 bases). CDR1 is SGHVS, CDR2 FQNEAQ, per germline. Trimming stripped 4 bases from V and 0 bases from J, with 25 bases between. The CDR3 is 19 residues long. CDR3 bases: TGTGCCAGCAGCTCCATCTACGGGCTGGACGGGGGAATCTCCTACGAGCAGTACTTC. Encoded protein: CASSSIYGLDGGISYEQYF.

This clonotype was seen a few times. The genes are TRBV20-1 and TRBJ2-5, with 9 bases matching TRBD2. CDR1 DFQATT and CDR2 SNEGSKA come from the germline V gene (reference sequence). The CDR3 extends over 15 amino acids. The junction had 3 bases not matched to a gene; V was cut back by 1 base and J by 0 bases. CDR3 in amino acids: CSARVAGAYQETQYF. In DNA, the CDR3 is TGCAGTGCTAGAGTAGCGGGAGCGTACCAAGAGACCCAGTACTTC.

The V gene is TRBV20-1, the J gene TRBJ2-7, with 9 bases matching TRBD1. Germline loops: CDR1 DFQATT, CDR2 SNEGSKA (reference sequence). With V trimmed by 5 bases and J by 1 base, 12 bases remained unmatched. This CDR3 comprises 16 residues. CDR3 in DNA: TGCAGTGCTCCCGGGACAGGGATTTGGGATTCCTACGAGCAGTACTTC. Translation: CSAPGTGIWDSYEQYF.

Many counts were recorded for this clonotype. The V call is TRBV7-7, the J call TRBJ2-3, with a tentative D call TRBD2 (5 bases). This CDR3 is 15 amino acids long. The germline V gene encodes CDR1 SSHAT and CDR2 FNYEAQ (reference sequence). Trimming left V 3 bases short and J 4 bases short, with 14 bases between. In DNA form, the CDR3 reads TGTGCCAGCAGCTTGGGAGTTGGAGTCGCAGATACGCAGTATTTT. It translates to CASSLGVGVADTQYF. Full variable domain (remainder filled in from reference TRBV7-7 and TRBJ2-3): GAGVSQSPRYKVTKRGQDVTLRCDPISSHATLYWYQQALGQGPEFLTYFNYEAQPDKSGLPSDRFSAERPEGSISTLTIQRTEQRDSAMYRCASSLGVGVADTQYFGPGTRLTVL.

This chain connects TRBV12-3 or TRBV12-4 to TRBJ2-3, with D possibly being TRBD1 (6 bases). This CDR3 has 15 amino acids. The V end lost 6 bases, the J end lost 3 bases, and 16 bases lay between the germline ends. The CDR3 DNA follows: TGTGCCAGCAGCCTGGGTCCAGGGGTGACAGATACGCAGTATTTT. Translated: CASSLGPGVTDTQYF.

The chain recombines TRBV5-1 with TRBJ1-4; perhaps TRBD1 as D (5 bases). CDR3 length equals 14 residues. The germline gives CDR1 SGHRS, CDR2 YFSETQ. The V gene lost 4 bases and the J gene lost 6 bases, with 13 bases spanning the gap. The CDR3 bases are TGCGCCAGCAGCCCCTCCGGGACGGATGAAAAACTGTTTTTT. Amino acid sequence: CASSPSGTDEKLFF.

This sequence joins TRBV5-6 and TRBJ1-1; D possibly corresponds to TRBD1 (5 bases). The CDR3 totals 17 residues. Trimming took 2 bases from V and 4 from J, leaving 21 bases between them. The germline V gene encodes CDR1 SGHDT and CDR2 YYEEEE. The CDR3 nucleotides are TGTGCCAGCAGCTTAGATGTGAGGACCATGGGGGGCACTGAAGCTTTCTTT. Its protein product is CASSLDVRTMGGTEAFF.

This clonotype was counted ten times or more. The rearrangement links TRBV10-3 to TRBJ2-5; a possible D gene is TRBD1 (5 bases). V was shortened by 2 bases and J by 0 bases, with 16 bases between the two germline ends. The CDR3 is 17 amino acids. Germline V gene sequence: CDR1 ENHRY, CDR2 SYGVKD. The CDR3, as DNA: TGTGCCATCAGTGAGAAGGACACCTTCAAGTACCAAGAGACCCAGTACTTC. Translating it yields CAISEKDTFKYQETQYF.

This clonotype has at least ten counts. V and J are TRBV14 and TRBJ1-1, with TRBD1 as a possible D gene (6 bases). Germline V gene lookup returns CDR1 SGHDN and CDR2 FVKESK. Trimming stripped 4 bases from V and 4 bases from J, with 16 bases between. There are 15 residues in the CDR3. The CDR3 nucleotides are TGTGCCAGCAGCCCGGACAGAAGGTTGGGCACTGAAGCTTTCTTT. Encoded protein: CASSPDRRLGTEAFF.

This clonotype was observed at least ten times. V and J are TRBV5-1 and TRBJ2-1; 7 bases map to TRBD2. Trimming took 4 bases from V and 8 from J; bases not matched to a gene: 9. Germline assignment: CDR1 SGHRS and CDR2 YFSETQ. This CDR3 is built from 14 residues. CDR3 coding DNA: TGCGCCAGCAGCCCCTCCCTGGGGGGGGATGAGCAGTTCTTC. It yields the protein CASSPSLGGDEQFF. The full variable domain, with the rest looked up from reference TRBV5-1 and TRBJ2-1, is KAGVTQTPRYLIKTRGQQVTLSCSPISGHRSVSWYQQTPGQGLQFLFEYFSETQRNKGNFPGRFSGRQFSNSRSEMNVSTLELGDSALYLCASSPSLGGDEQFFGPGTRLTVL.

This clonotype was observed once. The J gene is TRBJ1-1, the V gene TRBV20-1, with D hard to call. Germline V gene data show CDR1 as DFQATT and CDR2 as SNEGSKA (reference sequence). This CDR3 comprises 11 residues. V gave up 1 base and J gave up 9 bases, with 9 bases separating them. The DNA of the CDR3 is TGCAGTGCTAGAGTGGGTCAGAAAGCTTTCTTT. Translation gives CSARVGQKAFF.

This clonotype has at least ten counts. This rearrangement joins TRBV30 to TRBJ2-7, with a possible D match to TRBD1 (6 bases). Germline V gene data show CDR1 as GTSNPN and CDR2 as SVGIG (reference sequence). The CDR3 sequence is 13 residues long. Trimming cost V 2 bases and J 6 bases, with 14 bases left between them. The chain's CDR3 is CAWSRGSLGEQYF. The CDR3, as DNA: TGTGCCTGGAGTAGGGGGAGCCTCGGCGAGCAGTACTTC.

The rearrangement links TRBV7-2 to TRBJ2-1; 8 nucleotides align to TRBD2. The length of the CDR3 is 16 residues. Trimming at V came to 4 bases and at J to 2 bases, leaving 7 bases not matched to a gene. Germline CDR1 and CDR2: SGHTA and FQGNSA. CDR3 bases: TGTGCCAGCAGCTCAGGACTAGCAGCCACCTACAATGAGCAGTTCTTC. Protein product: CASSSGLAATYNEQFF.

The gene calls are TRBV7-9 and TRBJ2-5, with D maybe TRBD2 (6 bases). Trimming removed 5 bases from V and 1 base from J, with 14 bases in between. The CDR3 totals 15 residues. CDR1 and CDR2 (germline): SEHNR, FQNEAQ (reference sequence). The CDR3 sequence: CASSPWREGQETQYF. The CDR3 nucleotides read TGTGCCAGCAGCCCTTGGCGGGAAGGCCAAGAGACCCAGTACTTC.

There are many counts of this clonotype. The chain has TRBV11-2 and TRBJ2-5, with a possible D match to TRBD1 (7 bases). V lost 5 bases and J lost 5, with 18 bases in between. Germline V CDR1 and CDR2: SGHAT, FQNNGV. The CDR3 consists of 15 residues. The CDR3 region has the DNA TGTGCCAGCAGCCCTCCGACAGGGACTTCGGAGACCCAGTACTTC. It encodes CASSPPTGTSETQYF.

This clonotype has ten or more counts. The CDR3 is CASSPGIEQFF. CDR3 DNA sequence: TGTGCCAGCAGTCCAGGGATTGAGCAGTTCTTC. The chain carries TRBV12-3 or TRBV12-4 and TRBJ2-1; D might be TRBD1 (5 bases). This CDR3 region has 11 residues. The germline V and J ends were trimmed by 5 bases and 9 bases, with 8 bases remaining between them.

The genes are TRBV29-1 and TRBJ1-6, with D uncertain. V dropped 6 bases and J dropped 3 bases, with 12 bases sitting between them. The length of the CDR3 is 14 residues. Germline V gives CDR1 SQVTM, CDR2 ANQGSEA. CDR3 protein: CSVSGPDYNSPLHF. CDR3 sequence (DNA): TGCAGCGTCTCCGGACCGGACTATAATTCACCCCTCCACTTT.

This clonotype was counted ten times or more. The chain couples TRBV7-2 to TRBJ1-1; 8 nucleotides agree with TRBD1. Germline loops: CDR1 SGHTA, CDR2 FQGNSA. V lost 7 bases to trimming and J lost 2 bases; unmatched junction nucleotides: 3. CDR3 size: 13 residues. The DNA of the CDR3 is TGTGCCAGCATGGGACAGGCAAACACTGAAGCTTTCTTT. Translating gives CASMGQANTEAFF. Looking up the rest from reference TRBV7-2 and TRBJ1-1 gives the full variable domain: GAGVSQSPSNKVTEKGKDVELRCDPISGHTALYWYRQSLGQGLEFLIYFQGNSAPDKSGLPSDRFSAERTGGSVSTLTIQRTQQEDSAVYLCASMGQANTEAFFGQGTRLTVV.

V usage is TRBV20-1 and J usage is TRBJ2-2; 9 bases are a match to TRBD2. CDR1 and CDR2 from the germline V gene are DFQATT and SNEGSKA (reference sequence). V lost 6 bases to trimming and J lost 0 bases; unmatched junction nucleotides: 2. This CDR3 comprises 14 residues. The DNA for the CDR3 is TGCAGTGCCGCTAGCGGGACGAACACCGGGGAGCTGTTTTTT. Translating gives CSAASGTNTGELFF.

The sample holds many counts of this clonotype. The chain employs TRBV19 and TRBJ2-1; either TRBD1 or TRBD2 may supply D (5 bases each). Trimming removed 2 bases from V and 4 bases from J, with 12 bases in between. Germline V gene lookup returns CDR1 LNHDA and CDR2 SQIVND (reference sequence). The CDR3 has 15 amino acids. CDR3 DNA sequence: TGTGCCAGTAGTATATCCGGGGCGGGTTACAATGAGCAGTTCTTC. Protein product: CASSISGAGYNEQFF.

This clonotype has ten or more counts. The V gene is TRBV5-1, the J gene TRBJ1-6, with a possible D match to TRBD1 (5 bases). The CDR3 sequence is 13 residues long. The V end lost 7 bases, the J end lost 6 bases, and 11 bases lay between the germline ends. Germline V CDR1 and CDR2: SGHRS, YFSETQ. CDR3 protein: CASCGTPNSPLHF. The DNA of the CDR3 is TGCGCCAGCTGCGGGACGCCTAATTCACCCCTCCACTTT. Full variable domain (missing parts from reference TRBV5-1 and TRBJ1-6): KAGVTQTPRYLIKTRGQQVTLSCSPISGHRSVSWYQQTPGQGLQFLFEYFSETQRNKGNFPGRFSGRQFSNSRSEMNVSTLELGDSALYLCASCGTPNSPLHFGNGTRLTVT.

In its sample, this clonotype was seen many times. V usage is TRBV12-3 or TRBV12-4 and J usage is TRBJ2-7; D might be TRBD1 (5 bases). CDR3 length: 13 residues. Trimming pared 8 bases from V and 3 bases from J, leaving 14 bases between. CDR3 in DNA: TGTGCCAGCGCCATCGGACACCTCTACGAGCAGTACTTC. Translation gives CASAIGHLYEQYF.

This clonotype was observed a few times. V and J are TRBV12-3 or TRBV12-4 and TRBJ2-1; D is possibly TRBD2 (6 bases). The CDR3 contains 14 residues. The V and J ends lost 7 bases and 9 bases respectively, with 19 bases between them. The CDR3 reads CASNPAGRNGEQFF. CDR3 sequence (DNA): TGTGCCAGCAACCCAGCGGGCCGGAATGGTGAGCAGTTCTTC.